The 30 T cell receptor beta chains reported below all come from one sample, sequenced in a study of blood T cell repertoires in COVID-19. Assay: immunoSEQ multiplex PCR; the TCRdb copy retains only in-frame clones and omits some. The sample holds roughly 360,000 clones; approximately 80% are singletons and the top ten take about 1%. The specimen was peripheral blood. The receptors come from a human donor with acute or convalescent COVID-19. The donor label of this sample is uncertain.

This chain joins TRBV11-2 and TRBJ2-2, with 7 nucleotides matching TRBD1. Trimming at V came to 5 bases and at J to 5 bases, leaving 8 bases not matched to a gene. CDR1 is SGHAT, CDR2 FQNNGV, per germline. The CDR3 runs to 15 residues. The chain's CDR3 is CASSPGGRGTGELFF. The DNA for the CDR3 is TGTGCCAGCAGCCCCGGCGGCAGGGGGACCGGGGAGCTGTTTTTT.

The V call is TRBV5-4, the J call TRBJ2-3; 9 bases align to TRBD2. CDR3 size: 16 residues. Unmatched junction bases numbered 8, after V lost 1 base and J lost 5 bases. CDR1 is SGHNT, CDR2 YYREEE, per germline (reference sequence). Here the CDR3 DNA reads TGTGCCAGCAGCTTGATTAGCGGGAGAGGTTTAGATACGCAGTATTTT. Translation: CASSLISGRGLDTQYF.

This clone occurred once. Mismatch with germline at one junction end may stem from a read error. The V gene is TRBV6-1, the J gene TRBJ2-7, with D maybe TRBD1 (6 bases). The V gene's germline CDR1 is MNHNS and CDR2 SASEGT. The CDR3 contains 13 residues. The chain's CDR3 is CASGDGGPYEQYF. The DNA for the CDR3 is TGTGCCAGCGGTGATGGGGGCCCCTACGAGCAGTACTTC.

This chain connects TRBV5-1 to TRBJ2-1; 11 positions agree with TRBD1. The CDR3 spans 16 residues. The V and J ends lost 2 bases and 6 bases, in that order; junction bases with no gene match: 7. The germline gives CDR1 SGHRS, CDR2 YFSETQ. The CDR3 sequence is CASSLSDRGPGNEQFF. The CDR3 DNA reads as TGCGCCAGCAGCTTATCGGACAGGGGGCCTGGCAATGAGCAGTTCTTC.

J is TRBJ2-1 and V is TRBV2; weak D call: TRBD2 (5 bases). Per germline, CDR1 SNHLY and CDR2 FYNNEI. The CDR3 length is 16 residues. Trimming took 4 bases from V and 10 from J, leaving 23 bases between them. CDR3 in amino acids: CASSGGPEGQVKEQFF. The CDR3 DNA follows: TGTGCCAGCAGTGGAGGCCCAGAGGGCCAGGTCAAGGAGCAGTTCTTC.

This clone was seen more than once but under ten times. This rearrangement joins TRBV28 to TRBJ1-4; D unclear. Per germline, CDR1 MDHEN and CDR2 SYDVKM. V was cut by 2 bases and J by 10 bases, with 8 bases left in between. The length of the CDR3 is 12 residues. CDR3 nucleotide sequence: TGTGCCAGCAGTTTACTTCGGGGAAAACTGTTTTTT. Translating it yields CASSLLRGKLFF.

This clone has more than one count but fewer than ten. Here the CDR3 DNA reads TGTGCCAGTAGTACGCCCTCGATAGAGCACCCTGAAGCTTTCTTT. This translates into CASSTPSIEHPEAFF. V and J are TRBV19 and TRBJ1-1; no clear D. Trimming cost V 4 bases and J 6 bases, with 18 bases left between them. CDR3 length equals 15 residues. Germline CDR1 LNHDA, CDR2 SQIVND (reference sequence).

This chain joins TRBV14 and TRBJ1-1; D unclear. Germline V gene data show CDR1 as SGHDN and CDR2 as FVKESK. The CDR3 has 13 amino acids. V dropped 6 bases and J dropped 3 bases, with 11 bases sitting between them. CDR3 in DNA: TGTGCCAGCAGGGAGTCCGGGGACACTGAAGCTTTCTTT. It encodes CASRESGDTEAFF.

The CDR3 DNA is TGTGCCAGCAGAAACAGGGGATCGTGGGGCAATCAGCCCCAGCATTTT. Translation gives CASRNRGSWGNQPQHF. The J gene is TRBJ1-5, the V gene TRBV28; 7 bases align to TRBD1. Germline V lookup: CDR1 MDHEN, CDR2 SYDVKM. The CDR3 runs 16 residues. J was trimmed by 2 bases and V by 6 bases; bases with no gene match: 10. The full variable domain, with the rest looked up from reference TRBV28 and TRBJ1-5, is DVKVTQSSRYLVKRTGEKVFLECVQDMDHENMFWYRQDPGLGLRLIYFSYDVKMKEKGDIPEGYSVSREKKERFSLILESASTNQTSMYLCASRNRGSWGNQPQHFGDGTRLSIL.

The chain couples TRBV23-1 to TRBJ2-3; 7 bases line up with TRBD1. TRBV23-1 qualifies as an ORF whose function is uncertain. This CDR3 has 14 amino acids. With 8 bases clipped from V and 3 bases from J, the junction kept 8 bases outside the gene matches. This chain's CDR3 is CASGRQGPTDTQYF. CDR3 in DNA: TGCGCCAGCGGAAGACAGGGTCCAACAGATACGCAGTATTTT.

A note on this clone: The junction departs from germline at one end; a sequencing error may be responsible. This CDR3 is also generated by other DNA sequences in the sample. This chain uses TRBV28 with TRBJ1-2; D unclear. Per germline, CDR1 MDHEN and CDR2 SYDVKM. The CDR3 has 16 amino acids. The CDR3 bases are TGTGCTAGCAACCAGGCTCTACTAGTCCCCACTAGGGGCTACACCTTC. Its protein is CASNQALLVPTRGYTF.

The chain links TRBV5-1 to TRBJ2-5; D might be TRBD2 (6 bases). V dropped 2 bases and J dropped 4 bases, with 12 bases sitting between them. The V gene's germline CDR1 is SGHRS and CDR2 YFSETQ. The CDR3 runs 14 residues. The CDR3 region is CASSLLTGGETQYF. CDR3 DNA sequence: TGCGCCAGCAGCTTACTTACCGGGGGAGAGACCCAGTACTTC. Drawing the rest from reference TRBV5-1 and TRBJ2-5, the complete variable domain is KAGVTQTPRYLIKTRGQQVTLSCSPISGHRSVSWYQQTPGQGLQFLFEYFSETQRNKGNFPGRFSGRQFSNSRSEMNVSTLELGDSALYLCASSLLTGGETQYFGPGTRLLVL.

This chain connects TRBV6-5 to TRBJ1-2; maybe TRBD1 (6 bases). Germline CDR1 MNHEY, CDR2 SVGAGI. V lost 6 bases to trimming and J lost 4 bases, with 12 bases between them. The CDR3 extends over 13 amino acids. The CDR3 loop reads CASRDTGSYGYTF. The CDR3 DNA follows: TGTGCCAGCAGGGATACAGGGAGCTATGGCTACACCTTC.

The V gene is TRBV5-1, the J gene TRBJ1-4, with D hard to call. The CDR3 consists of 15 residues. The V end lost 2 bases, the J end lost 4 bases, and 12 bases lay between the germline ends. Germline V lookup: CDR1 SGHRS, CDR2 YFSETQ. CDR3 in amino acids: CASSLSGNSNEKLFF. DNA for the CDR3: TGCGCCAGCAGCTTATCCGGGAACAGTAATGAAAAACTGTTTTTT.

The genes are TRBV7-7 and TRBJ2-1, with 9 bases that match TRBD1. The germline V gene has CDR1 SSHAT and CDR2 FNYEAQ (reference sequence). The length of the CDR3 is 19 residues. Trimming at V came to 7 bases and at J to 10 bases, leaving 26 bases not matched to a gene. This CDR3 is CASTPTRPSAERQGVEQFF. The CDR3 DNA follows: TGTGCCAGCACCCCTACCAGGCCCTCGGCCGAAAGACAGGGGGTGGAGCAGTTCTTC.

This clone has only a few counts. In the same sample, other DNA sequences code for this CDR3. The J gene is TRBJ1-2, the V gene TRBV9; D perhaps matches TRBD1 (6 bases). V was shortened by 2 bases and J by 4 bases, with 9 bases between the two germline ends. The CDR3 is 13 residues long. CDR1 is SGDLS and CDR2 is YYNGEE in the germline V gene. The CDR3 spells CASSVDRSYGYTF. For the CDR3, the DNA is TGTGCCAGCAGCGTCGACAGGAGCTATGGCTACACCTTC.

The V call is TRBV6-5, the J call TRBJ1-1; D is unresolved. V lost 6 bases to trimming and J lost 7 bases, with 15 bases between them. CDR1 MNHEY and CDR2 SVGAGI come from the germline V gene. CDR3 length equals 13 residues. CDR3 region: CASSRRGRNEAFF. The CDR3 DNA follows: TGTGCCAGCAGCAGAAGAGGGAGGAATGAAGCTTTCTTT.

The rearrangement uses TRBV5-1 and TRBJ2-1; D gene uncertain. The CDR3 contains 12 residues. Germline-derived CDR1 and CDR2 are SGHRS and YFSETQ. V lost 4 bases, J lost 3 bases, and 5 bases lay in between. The CDR3 DNA is TGCGCCAGCAGCCCTAACTACAATGAGCAGTTCTTC. This codes for CASSPNYNEQFF.

The chain is built from TRBV10-3 and TRBJ2-7, with 15 bases lining up with TRBD2. J lost 5 bases, V lost 3 bases, and 8 bases had no gene match. Germline V gene sequence: CDR1 ENHRY, CDR2 SYGVKD. The CDR3 totals 17 residues. The CDR3 reads CAISDPGLAGGIDEQYF. CDR3 nucleotide sequence: TGTGCCATCAGTGACCCGGGACTAGCGGGGGGCATCGACGAGCAGTACTTC.

The gene calls are TRBV7-2 and TRBJ1-1, with no clear D. This CDR3 is 15 amino acids long. Trimming took off 1 base at V and 10 bases at J, with 19 bases between the two ends. Germline V gives CDR1 SGHTA, CDR2 FQGNSA. The CDR3 sequence: CASSLGRLAVSGAFF. The CDR3, as DNA: TGTGCCAGCAGCTTAGGGAGGTTAGCCGTCTCGGGAGCTTTCTTT.

V is TRBV6-5 and J is TRBJ2-1, with TRBD2 as a possible D gene (6 bases). CDR3 size: 13 residues. Trimming removed 7 bases from V and 5 bases from J, with 12 bases in between. Germline CDR1 MNHEY, CDR2 SVGAGI. CDR3 amino acids: CASMDYPHNEQFF. The DNA for the CDR3 is TGTGCCAGCATGGACTACCCTCACAATGAGCAGTTCTTC.

V is TRBV3-1 (or the pseudogene TRBV3-2) and J is TRBJ2-7; 8 bases are a match to TRBD2. From germline, CDR1 is LGHDT and CDR2 YNNKEL (reference sequence). The ends lost 5 bases at V and 7 bases at J; junction bases unmatched: 10. The CDR3 consists of 14 residues. CDR3 residues: CASSISGTRGEQYF. CDR3 nucleotides: TGTGCCAGCAGCATATCCGGGACTAGGGGTGAGCAGTACTTC.

This clone was seen once. The chain employs TRBV28 and TRBJ2-2, with a possible D match to TRBD2 (5 bases). The germline gives CDR1 MDHEN, CDR2 SYDVKM. V was pared by 6 bases and J by 4 bases, with 12 bases between. The length of the CDR3 is 14 residues. DNA for the CDR3: TGTGCCAGCAGGCCACCGGGGAGCACCGGGGAGCTGTTTTTT. Its protein is CASRPPGSTGELFF.

This clone was seen only a few times. The rearrangement uses TRBV19 and TRBJ1-1; TRBD1 aligns across 12 bases. This CDR3 spans 15 amino acids. J lost 5 bases, V lost 4 bases, and 5 bases had no gene match. The germline V gene has CDR1 LNHDA and CDR2 SQIVND (reference sequence). The CDR3 DNA reads TGTGCCAGTAGTAAGGGACAGGGGGCTGGGACTGAAGCTTTCTTT. This sequence encodes CASSKGQGAGTEAFF.

The rearrangement links TRBV15 to TRBJ1-2; D may be TRBD1 (6 bases). CDR1 LNHNV and CDR2 YYDKDF come from the germline V gene (reference sequence). This CDR3 spans 16 amino acids. V lost 2 bases and J lost 7, with 20 bases in between. CDR3 coding DNA: TGTGCCACCAGCAGACCTCAAGCAGGGGAGAGAGGTGGCTACACCTTC. Translated, it gives CATSRPQAGERGGYTF.

This rearrangement joins TRBV5-1 to TRBJ2-3; 9 bases fit TRBD2. This CDR3 region has 16 residues. The ends lost 1 base at V and 0 bases at J; junction bases unmatched: 3. Germline V gene data show CDR1 as SGHRS and CDR2 as YFSETQ. The CDR3 DNA sequence: TGCGCCAGCAGCTTGCGACTAGCGGATAGCACAGATACGCAGTATTTT. Amino acid sequence: CASSLRLADSTDTQYF.

This clone was recorded once. This chain joins TRBV30 and TRBJ1-5, with TRBD1 identical over 7 bases. The CDR3 is made up of 16 amino acids. V dropped 2 bases and J dropped 3; count of bases not matched to a gene: 10. Germline V lookup: CDR1 GTSNPN, CDR2 SVGIG (reference sequence). In nucleotides, the CDR3 is TGTGCCTGGAGTCTGAACTTAGGGACAGTCAATCAGCCCCAGCATTTT. This gives the protein CAWSLNLGTVNQPQHF.

The chain carries TRBV11-2 and TRBJ2-2; 7 bases line up with TRBD1. Germline loops: CDR1 SGHAT, CDR2 FQNNGV. V trimming: 3 bases; J trimming: 6 bases; junction bases outside the gene matches: 13. The CDR3 runs to 17 residues. In DNA, the CDR3 is TGTGCCAGCAGCTTGGACAGGATTAGGTCGGTGGCCGGGGAGCTGTTTTTT. Translated, it gives CASSLDRIRSVAGELFF.

The rearrangement links TRBV28 to TRBJ2-1, with 8 bases fitting TRBD1. Trimming removed 6 bases from V and 0 bases from J; junction bases left unmatched: 4. This CDR3 has 15 amino acids. Germline assignment: CDR1 MDHEN and CDR2 SYDVKM. DNA of the CDR3: TGTGCCAGCAGCACAGGGGGTAGCTCCTACAATGAGCAGTTCTTC. Its translation: CASSTGGSSYNEQFF.

The chain employs TRBV5-5 and TRBJ2-5; D might be TRBD2 (6 bases). The ends were cut back, 0 bases at V and 8 bases at J, with 17 bases in the middle. The germline CDR1 and CDR2 sequences are SGHKS and YYEKEE (reference sequence). There are 15 residues in the CDR3. CDR3 coding DNA: TGTGCCAGCAGCTTGGTAGCAGGGACTGGGGAAACCCAGTACTTC. Translated, it gives CASSLVAGTGETQYF.